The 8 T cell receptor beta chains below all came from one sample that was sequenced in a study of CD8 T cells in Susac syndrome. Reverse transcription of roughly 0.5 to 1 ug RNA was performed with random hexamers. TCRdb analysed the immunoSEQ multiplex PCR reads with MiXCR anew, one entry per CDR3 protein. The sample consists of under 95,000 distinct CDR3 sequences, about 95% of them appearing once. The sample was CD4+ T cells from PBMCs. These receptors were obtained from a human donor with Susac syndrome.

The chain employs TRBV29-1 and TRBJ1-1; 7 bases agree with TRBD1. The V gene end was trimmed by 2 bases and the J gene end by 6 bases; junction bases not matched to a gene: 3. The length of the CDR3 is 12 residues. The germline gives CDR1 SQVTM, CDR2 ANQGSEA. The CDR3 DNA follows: TGCAGCGTTGAAAGGGGGCACCCTGAAGCTTTCTTT. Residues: CSVERGHPEAFF.

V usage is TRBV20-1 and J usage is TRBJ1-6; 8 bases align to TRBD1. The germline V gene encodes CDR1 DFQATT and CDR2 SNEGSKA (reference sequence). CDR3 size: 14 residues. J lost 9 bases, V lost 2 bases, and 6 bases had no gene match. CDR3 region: CSARSIRGRSPLHF. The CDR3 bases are TGCAGTGCTAGATCGATCAGGGGGCGTTCACCCCTCCACTTT.

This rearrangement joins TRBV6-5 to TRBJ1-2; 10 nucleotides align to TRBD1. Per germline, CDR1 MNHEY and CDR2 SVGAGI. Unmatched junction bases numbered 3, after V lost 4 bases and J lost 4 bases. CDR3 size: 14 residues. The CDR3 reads CASSSDRGGYGYTF. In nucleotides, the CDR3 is TGTGCCAGCAGTTCGGACAGGGGGGGCTATGGCTACACCTTC.

As DNA, the CDR3 is TGTGCCAGCAGCCTCGGGACAGGGGGCACGTACGAGCAGTACTTC. Amino acid sequence: CASSLGTGGTYEQYF. The rearrangement joins TRBV12-3 or TRBV12-4 to TRBJ2-7, with 12 bases that match TRBD1. J lost 4 bases, V lost 6 bases, and 7 bases had no gene match. The CDR3 sequence is 15 residues long.

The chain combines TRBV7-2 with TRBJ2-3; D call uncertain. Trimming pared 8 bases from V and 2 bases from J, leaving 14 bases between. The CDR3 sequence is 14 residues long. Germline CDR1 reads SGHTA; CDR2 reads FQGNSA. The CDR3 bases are TGTGCCAGCCCCTCCGGCGGTGCCACAGATACGCAGTATTTT. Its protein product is CASPSGGATDTQYF. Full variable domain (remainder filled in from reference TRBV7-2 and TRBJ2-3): GAGVSQSPSNKVTEKGKDVELRCDPISGHTALYWYRQSLGQGLEFLIYFQGNSAPDKSGLPSDRFSAERTGGSVSTLTIQRTQQEDSAVYLCASPSGGATDTQYFGPGTRLTVL.

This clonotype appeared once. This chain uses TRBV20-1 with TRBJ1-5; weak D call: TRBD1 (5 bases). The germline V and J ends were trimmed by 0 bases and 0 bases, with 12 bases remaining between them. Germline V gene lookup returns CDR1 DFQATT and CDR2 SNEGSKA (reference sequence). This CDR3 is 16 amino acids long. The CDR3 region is CSARDGTAYSNQPQHF. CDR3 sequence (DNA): TGCAGTGCTAGAGATGGGACGGCCTATAGCAATCAGCCCCAGCATTTT.

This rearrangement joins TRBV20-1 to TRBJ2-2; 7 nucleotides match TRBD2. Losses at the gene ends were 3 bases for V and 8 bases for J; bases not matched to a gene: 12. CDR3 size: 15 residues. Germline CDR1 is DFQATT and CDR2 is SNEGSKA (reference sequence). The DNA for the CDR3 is TGCAGTGCTAGTTCGGGAGGAGGGGTGTTGGGGGAGCTGTTTTTT. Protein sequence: CSASSGGGVLGELFF.

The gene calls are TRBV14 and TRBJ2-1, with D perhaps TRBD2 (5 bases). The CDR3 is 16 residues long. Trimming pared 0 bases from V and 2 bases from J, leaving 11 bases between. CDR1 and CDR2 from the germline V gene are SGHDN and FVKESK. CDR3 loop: CASSQDPGVAYNEQFF. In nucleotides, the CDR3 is TGTGCCAGCAGCCAAGATCCCGGGGTCGCCTACAATGAGCAGTTCTTC.